This T cell receptor (beta chain) was sequenced during a study of CD8+CD57+ T cells in acquired aplastic anemia. About the research overall: DNA from sorted CD4+ and CD8+ cells averaged roughly 3.4 ug. Study-level findings and limits: CD8+ Simpson's diversity in patients was not significantly different from that in controls. In common between the patients and the controls were approximately 30 CD8+ CDR3 sequences.

The J segment lost 3 bases and the V segment lost 4 bases, leaving 11 bases of the junction unmatched. This CDR3 comprises 16 residues. The germline V gene has CDR1 SGHRS and CDR2 YFSETQ. It was genomic DNA that served as the template for profiling TCR beta VDJ and CDR3. TCRdb reprocessed the reads via MiXCR and lists one record per CDR3 protein. The profile covers 350,000 to 450,000 distinct CDR3 sequences, with 65% to 80% appearing a single time and approximately 3.8% taken by the ten largest. As concerns this clonotype: Its antigen is not known.

V and J are TRBV5-1 and TRBJ2-3; the match to TRBD2 covers 7 bases. Sequenced: sorted CD4+, CD8+, or CD8+CD57+ T cells (not recorded which) from PBMCs. This clonotype was obtained from a human donor in good health, serving as a control. CDR3 in amino acids: CASSSGLGGMTDTQYF. The CDR3 DNA reads TGCGCCAGCAGCAGTGGGCTCGGGGGGATGACAGATACGCAGTATTTT.